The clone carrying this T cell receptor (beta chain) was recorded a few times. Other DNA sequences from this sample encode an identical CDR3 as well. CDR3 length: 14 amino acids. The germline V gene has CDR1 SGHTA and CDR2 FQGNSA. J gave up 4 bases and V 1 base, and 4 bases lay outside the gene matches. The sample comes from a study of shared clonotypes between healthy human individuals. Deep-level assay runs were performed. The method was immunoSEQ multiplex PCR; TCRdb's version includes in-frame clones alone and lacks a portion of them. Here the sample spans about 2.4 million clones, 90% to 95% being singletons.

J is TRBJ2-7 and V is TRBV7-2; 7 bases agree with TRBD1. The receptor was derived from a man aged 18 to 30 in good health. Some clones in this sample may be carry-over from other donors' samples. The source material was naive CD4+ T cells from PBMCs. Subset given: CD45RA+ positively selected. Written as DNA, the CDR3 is TGTGCCAGCAGCTTAGGGGGGACAGCATACGAGCAGTACTTC. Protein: CASSLGGTAYEQYF.